These T cell receptor beta chains were read from a single sample in a study of blood T cells in healthy people across ages. MiXCR, applied by TCRdb to the 5' RACE reads, yields one record per CDR3 protein. The sample includes roughly 1,800,000 distinct CDR3 sequences, 49% of them seen just once. The specimen sequenced was blood. These TCRs come from a middle-aged woman in good health. Both conserved end residues are part of each CDR3. The order of the fields is clone size, J gene, D gene, V gene, CDR3 DNA, CDR3 protein. D genes are given only for firm matches. Expanded clones are given a class, and other clones once, few, many or no size at all.

few	TRBJ2-3	NA	TRBV11-2	TGTGCCAGCAGCACGTATACGCAGTATTTT	CASSTYTQYF
NA	TRBJ1-2	TRBD1	TRBV4-1	TGCGCCAGCAGCCAATTTCTCAGGGGGAGAAACTATGGCTACACCTTC	CASSQFLRGRNYGYTF
NA	TRBJ2-6	NA	TRBV5-1	TGCGCCAGCAGCTTCGGACAGAGACTTCCCTCTGGGGCCAACGTCCTGACTTTC	CASSFGQRLPSGANVLTF
NA	TRBJ2-5	TRBD2	TRBV20-1	TGCAGTGCTAGAGATCTGAGTAGCGGGGGGTTAGGAGGGACCCAGTACTTC	CSARDLSSGGLGGTQYF
NA	TRBJ1-4	TRBD1	TRBV9	TGTGCCAGCAGCGCAGGACAGGCAACTAATGAAAAACTGTTTTTT	CASSAGQATNEKLFF
NA	TRBJ2-4	NA	TRBV19	TGTGCCGTATCCACGACGGGCGGCGCCTACGCGCAGTACTTC	CAVSTTGGAYAQYF
NA	TRBJ1-5	NA	TRBV25-1	TGTGCCAGCAGCGGGACTGGGGTCCCTCAGCCCCAGCATTTT	CASSGTGVPQPQHF
few	TRBJ2-5	NA	TRBV7-2	TGCGCCAGCAGCCAAAACAGGGGGGGAGAGACCCAGTACTTC	CASSQNRGGETQYF
few	TRBJ2-5	NA	TRBV4-2	TGTGCCAGCAGCCAAGTTGAGGGAACACAAGAGACCCAGTACTTC	CASSQVEGTQETQYF
NA	TRBJ1-6	TRBD1	TRBV5-5	TGTGCCAGCAGCTTCAGGGACAGGGGCCTTTCACCCCTCCACTTT	CASSFRDRGLSPLHF
NA	TRBJ2-3	NA	TRBV4-3	TGCGCCAGCAGCGATACCCCATCAGATACGCAGTATTTT	CASSDTPSDTQYF
once	TRBJ2-1	TRBD2	TRBV6-5	TGTGCCAGCAGTTACATAAGGACTAGCGGGAGACCAAATGAGCAGTTCTTC	CASSYIRTSGRPNEQFF
NA	TRBJ2-3	NA	TRBV2	TGTGCCAGCGTCGGGGGGCTCACAGATACGCAGTATTTT	CASVGGLTDTQYF
NA	TRBJ1-2	TRBD1	TRBV5-6	TGTGCCAGCAGCACCCGGACAGGAGTTGGCTACACCTTC	CASSTRTGVGYTF
NA	TRBJ1-5	NA	TRBV3-1	TGTGCCAGCAGCCCGAGGGCAGGGCTCGATCAGCCCCAGCATTTT	CASSPRAGLDQPQHF
NA	TRBJ2-7	NA	TRBV28	TGTGCCAGCAGCCCCTTCGGGGCTGGGGTATACGAGCAGTACTTC	CASSPFGAGVYEQYF